This TCR beta chain stems from a study of Ad26.COV2.S vaccination and SARS-CoV-2 variants. About the research overall: The authors gave Ad26.COV2.S intramuscularly, either once or twice 56 days apart.

Study-wide points: Placebo recipients showed lower spike-specific TCR breadth than vaccinees. Reported findings describe substantial breadth in spike-specific CD8+ and CD4+ T cell responses following vaccination.

CDR3 length: 16 amino acids. CDR1 is WNHNN and CDR2 is SYGVQD in the germline V gene (reference sequence). V shed 11 bases and J shed 0 bases, with 20 bases lying between them. Repertoires were generated with immunoSEQ multiplex PCR, while TCRdb's copy carries only in-frame clones and drops some. The data contain approximately 500,000 clones, roughly 87% of them singletons. Notes on this clone: Antigen unknown.

Noted treatment: about 20 received Ad26.COV2.S at low or high dose, single or two shots; about 5 received placebo; per-sample allocation not given. Following the first vaccine or placebo injection, samples were taken on day 63. The TCR was taken from a person aged 18-60 years who received the Ad26.COV2.S COVID-19 vaccine or a placebo. V usage is TRBV10-1 and J usage is TRBJ1-3, with D possibly matching TRBD1 (5 bases). The source was peripheral blood, collected in a trial of Ad26.COV2.S vaccine versus placebo. CDR3 coding DNA: TGCGCCGGACCCTGCGCTGGGACGTGCTCTGGAAACACCATATATTTT. It specifies CAGPCAGTCSGNTIYF.